This T cell receptor beta chain was identified during a study of blood T cell repertoires in COVID-19. Study as a whole: Samples came from the United States, Italy and Spain, spanning acute and convalescent COVID-19. T cells, B-cell-depleted T cells, or PBMCs supplied cDNA or gDNA.

TCRdb keeps only in-frame clones here, not all; method: immunoSEQ multiplex PCR. Of approximately 210,000 clones in the sample, 89% are singletons; the top ten hold about 5%. Germline CDR1 reads WNHNN; CDR2 reads SYGVQD (reference sequence). CDR3 length: 13 amino acids. Between the trimmed V and J ends, which lost 5 bases and 1 base, there was a span of 8 bases. The rearrangement joins TRBV10-1 to TRBJ2-5; D is possibly TRBD2 (5 bases). The clonotype comes from a woman in her thirties or forties with acute or convalescent COVID-19. Sequencing input: peripheral blood. DNA of the CDR3: TGCGCCAGCAGTAAGCGGAGCCAAGAGACCCAGTACTTC. This sequence encodes CASSKRSQETQYF.